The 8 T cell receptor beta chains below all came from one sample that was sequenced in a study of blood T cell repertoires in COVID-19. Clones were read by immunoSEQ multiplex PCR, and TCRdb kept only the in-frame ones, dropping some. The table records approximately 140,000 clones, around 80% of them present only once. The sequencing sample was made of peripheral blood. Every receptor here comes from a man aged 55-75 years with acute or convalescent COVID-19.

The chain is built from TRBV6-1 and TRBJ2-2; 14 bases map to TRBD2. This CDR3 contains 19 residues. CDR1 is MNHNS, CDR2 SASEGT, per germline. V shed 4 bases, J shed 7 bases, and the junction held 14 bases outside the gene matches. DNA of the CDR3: TGTGCCAGCAGTGGGGGTCGTAGACTAGCGGGAGGGAGAGGCGGGGAGCTGTTTTTT. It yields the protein CASSGGRRLAGGRGGELFF.

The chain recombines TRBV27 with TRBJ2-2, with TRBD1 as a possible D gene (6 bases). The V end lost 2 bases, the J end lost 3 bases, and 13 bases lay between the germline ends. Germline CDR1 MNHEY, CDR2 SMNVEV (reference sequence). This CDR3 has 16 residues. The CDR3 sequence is CASSLVDSGYTGELFF. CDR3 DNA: TGTGCCAGCAGTTTAGTGGACAGCGGCTACACCGGGGAGCTGTTTTTT.

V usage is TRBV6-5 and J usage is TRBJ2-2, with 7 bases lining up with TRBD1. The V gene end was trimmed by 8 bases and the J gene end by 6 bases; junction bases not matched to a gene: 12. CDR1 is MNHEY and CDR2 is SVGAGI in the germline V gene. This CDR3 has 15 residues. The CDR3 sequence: CASGSTGFVAGELFF. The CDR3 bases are TGTGCCAGCGGTTCGACAGGGTTTGTCGCCGGGGAGCTGTTTTTT.

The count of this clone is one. The CDR3, as DNA: TGTGCCAGCAGTGGGACTAGCGGGAGAACGAACGAGCAGTACTTC. The encoded protein is CASSGTSGRTNEQYF. The chain couples TRBV7-9 to TRBJ2-7, with 14 bases aligning to TRBD2. CDR3 size: 15 residues. V shed 6 bases and J 5 bases; nucleotides not matched to a gene: 6. From germline, CDR1 is SEHNR and CDR2 FQNEAQ (reference sequence).

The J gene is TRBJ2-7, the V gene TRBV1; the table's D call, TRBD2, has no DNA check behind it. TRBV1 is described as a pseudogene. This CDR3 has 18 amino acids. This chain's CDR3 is CTSSQDLVTSGSRLEQYF. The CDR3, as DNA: TGCACCAGCAGCCAAGATCTCGTGACTAGCGGGAGTCGGCTCGAGCAGTACTTC.

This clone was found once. The CDR3 loop is CASSPGILGSNEQFF. In nucleotides, the CDR3 is TGCGCCAGCAGCCCCGGGATCCTGGGCTCCAATGAGCAGTTCTTC. The J gene is TRBJ2-1, the V gene TRBV5-1; TRBD2 is a possible D gene (5 bases). V was shortened by 4 bases and J by 6 bases, with 17 bases between the two germline ends. CDR3 length: 15 residues. CDR1 SGHRS and CDR2 YFSETQ come from the germline V gene.

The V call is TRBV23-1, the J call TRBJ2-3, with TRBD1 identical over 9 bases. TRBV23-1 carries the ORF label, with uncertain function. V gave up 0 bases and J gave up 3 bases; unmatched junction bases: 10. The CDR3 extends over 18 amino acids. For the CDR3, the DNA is TGCGCCAGCAGTCAATCGTTGGACAGGGGAAGGACTACAGATACGCAGTATTTT. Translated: CASSQSLDRGRTTDTQYF.

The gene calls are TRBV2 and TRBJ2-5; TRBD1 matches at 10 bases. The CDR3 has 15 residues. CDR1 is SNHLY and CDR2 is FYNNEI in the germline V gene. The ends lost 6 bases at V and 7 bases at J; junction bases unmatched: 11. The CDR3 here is CASREPGQGKGTQYF. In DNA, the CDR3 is TGTGCCAGCAGAGAACCGGGACAGGGGAAAGGGACCCAGTACTTC.